This T cell receptor beta chain was documented in a study of blood T cell repertoires in COVID-19. The overall study: Samples of COVID-19 (acute and convalescent) were obtained from the United States, Italy and Spain.

How the authors handled the data: Estimated nucleated cell counts came from reference gene primer amplification. Clones were sequenced by immunoSEQ multiplex PCR, and TCRdb holds only the in-frame ones, with some missing. Clonal size and the V and J genes are those of that table, whereas D and trimming came from the DNA. The sample records roughly 200,000 clones, 85% to 90% being singletons. Material: peripheral blood. This clonotype originated in a woman aged 55 to 70 with acute or convalescent COVID-19.

The DNA of the CDR3 is TGTGCCAGCAGAAGACAGGGGGGAACTTTTAATTCACCCCTCCACTTT. Its translation: CASRRQGGTFNSPLHF. This chain connects TRBV2 to TRBJ1-6; 9 nucleotides match TRBD1. Germline CDR1 SNHLY, CDR2 FYNNEI. J lost 6 bases, V lost 6 bases, and 9 bases had no gene match. This CDR3 spans 16 amino acids.